The 27 T cell receptor beta chains reported below all come from one sample, sequenced in a study of cytomegalovirus exposure and HLA in healthy donors. The PCR employed 60 Vbeta primers together with 13 Jbeta primers. Method: immunoSEQ multiplex PCR; TCRdb's copy keeps in-frame clones and lacks some. This table holds around 130,000 clones, 81% found once. Specimen: PBMCs. The receptors were sampled from a man aged 18 to 30 in good health and CMV-seronegative.

This clone was observed a handful of times. The rearrangement joins TRBV6-5 to TRBJ2-1; D might be TRBD2 (5 bases). CDR1 is MNHEY and CDR2 is SVGAGI in the germline V gene. Trimming took off 4 bases at V and 6 bases at J, with 7 bases between the two ends. The CDR3 runs to 12 residues. The CDR3 loop is CASSFRGNEQFF. CDR3 bases: TGTGCCAGCAGTTTCCGGGGCAATGAGCAGTTCTTC.

The CDR3 here is CASSLGGDYGYTF. The CDR3 bases are TGTGCCAGCAGCTTAGGAGGGGACTATGGCTACACCTTC. The chain uses TRBV7-3 and TRBJ1-2; possibly TRBD1 for D (5 bases). The length of the CDR3 is 13 residues. Trimming pared 2 bases from V and 3 bases from J, leaving 7 bases between. Germline CDR1 is SGHTA and CDR2 is FQGTGA. Looking up the rest from reference TRBV7-3 and TRBJ1-2 gives the full variable domain: GAGVSQTPSNKVTEKGKYVELRCDPISGHTALYWYRQSLGQGPEFLIYFQGTGAADDSGLPNDRFFAVRPEGSVSTLKIQRTERGDSAVYLCASSLGGDYGYTFGSGTRLTVV.

Remarks on this clone: One end of the junction fails to match germline, which may point to a read error. J is TRBJ2-3 and V is TRBV5-1; 13 nucleotides align to TRBD2. This CDR3 has 15 amino acids. Germline CDR1 is SGHRS and CDR2 is YFSETQ. The CDR3 protein is CASRLGLAGTDTQYF. The CDR3 DNA is TGCGCCAGCAGGTTGGGACTAGCGGGGACAGATACGCAGTATTTT.

The V and J genes are TRBV29-1 and TRBJ1-2; a possible D gene is TRBD1 (5 bases). Trimming took 3 bases from V and 6 from J, leaving 11 bases between them. The germline CDR1 and CDR2 sequences are SQVTM and ANQGSEA. CDR3 length: 12 amino acids. CDR3 DNA: TGCAGCGTTGAGCGAAGGGGCCATGGCTACACCTTC. Amino acid sequence: CSVERRGHGYTF.

V usage is TRBV9 and J usage is TRBJ2-5; a possible D gene is TRBD1 (5 bases). Germline-derived CDR1 and CDR2 are SGDLS and YYNGEE. The germline V and J ends were trimmed by 0 bases and 4 bases, with 7 bases remaining between them. CDR3 length: 13 residues. The CDR3, as DNA: TGTGCCAGCAGCGTAGGACAGCTAGAGACCCAGTACTTC. It specifies CASSVGQLETQYF.

The chain carries TRBV9 and TRBJ2-5, with no clear D. The V gene's germline CDR1 is SGDLS and CDR2 YYNGEE. The CDR3 has 13 residues. V was clipped by 0 bases and J by 1 base, with 4 bases between them. CDR3 protein: CASSVDRQETQYF. The CDR3 region has the DNA TGTGCCAGCAGCGTAGATCGCCAAGAGACCCAGTACTTC.

The chain is built from TRBV19 and TRBJ1-2, with 10 bases matching TRBD1. This CDR3 contains 16 residues. With V trimmed by 2 bases and J by 4 bases, 7 bases remained unmatched. Germline values: CDR1 LNHDA, CDR2 SQIVND (reference sequence). The CDR3 region has the DNA TGTGCCAGTAGTATAACCGGGACAGGGGCCAGCTATGGCTACACCTTC. Its protein is CASSITGTGASYGYTF.

With respect to this clone: The sample contains more than one DNA sequence encoding this CDR3. The chain combines TRBV9 with TRBJ1-3, with unresolved D. Looked up from germline, CDR1 is SGDLS and CDR2 is YYNGEE. The CDR3 covers 14 residues. Between the trimmed V and J ends, which lost 0 bases and 4 bases, there was a span of 8 bases. DNA of the CDR3: TGTGCCAGCAGCGTAGGCGAAGCGGGAAACACCATATATTTT. It encodes CASSVGEAGNTIYF.

The chain carries TRBV2 and TRBJ2-3, with TRBD2 identical over 10 bases. CDR3 length: 18 residues. Trimming removed 7 bases from V and 0 bases from J; junction bases left unmatched: 13. Germline values: CDR1 SNHLY, CDR2 FYNNEI. The CDR3 region has the DNA TGTGCCAGCACCAGGGCCCTAGAAGCGGGGGGGAGCACAGATACGCAGTATTTT. Translating it yields CASTRALEAGGSTDTQYF.

The chain links TRBV11-2 to TRBJ1-2, with TRBD1 as a possible D gene (5 bases). CDR1 SGHAT and CDR2 FQNNGV come from the germline V gene. The germline V and J ends were trimmed by 4 bases and 3 bases, with 21 bases remaining between them. The CDR3 is 17 residues long. CDR3 in DNA: TGTGCCAGCAGCTCGCGAACGGGAGACAGACCTTACTATGGCTACACCTTC. This gives the protein CASSSRTGDRPYYGYTF.

The rearrangement uses TRBV5-1 and TRBJ1-1; D possibly corresponds to TRBD1 (6 bases). The CDR3 runs 13 residues. Trimming took 6 bases from V and 1 from J, leaving 10 bases between them. Germline V lookup: CDR1 SGHRS, CDR2 YFSETQ. The CDR3 nucleotides read TGCGCCAGCACCACACAGGGGAACACTGAAGCTTTCTTT. The encoded protein is CASTTQGNTEAFF.

V is TRBV7-2 and J is TRBJ2-3; the D gene is possibly TRBD1 (5 bases). Between the trimmed V and J ends, which lost 5 bases and 6 bases, there was a span of 12 bases. The CDR3 runs 13 residues. Looked up from germline, CDR1 is SGHTA and CDR2 is FQGNSA. The CDR3 DNA reads as TGTGCCAGCAGCCAACTGAACAGGGATACGCAGTATTTT. This encodes CASSQLNRDTQYF.

The chain carries TRBV5-1 and TRBJ1-2, with D possibly matching TRBD1 (5 bases). The V end lost 1 base, the J end lost 8 bases, and 12 bases lay between the germline ends. CDR1 and CDR2 (germline): SGHRS, YFSETQ. This CDR3 comprises 13 residues. DNA for the CDR3: TGCGCCAGCAGCTTGTCCGGGGACTTGGGCTACACCTTC. Its translation is CASSLSGDLGYTF.

The J gene is TRBJ2-1, the V gene TRBV4-3, with 7 bases fitting TRBD1. With 2 bases clipped from V and 8 bases from J, the junction kept 6 bases outside the gene matches. The germline CDR1 and CDR2 sequences are LGHNA and YSLEER. This CDR3 has 14 residues. CDR3 nucleotides: TGCGCCAGCAGCCAAAACGACAGGGCGGATGAGCAGTTCTTC. Translating gives CASSQNDRADEQFF.

This clone was picked up one time. The chain carries TRBV23-1 and TRBJ1-1, with 7 bases aligning to TRBD1. TRBV23-1 is placed among ORFs of uncertain function. V gave up 7 bases and J gave up 6 bases; unmatched junction bases: 11. The CDR3 covers 14 residues. The chain's CDR3 is CASIPVSGQPEAFF. DNA for the CDR3: TGCGCCAGCATTCCCGTATCGGGACAGCCTGAAGCTTTCTTT.

V usage is TRBV9 and J usage is TRBJ1-1; D gene uncertain. CDR1 is SGDLS, CDR2 YYNGEE, per germline. V was shortened by 4 bases and J by 1 base, with 14 bases between the two germline ends. This CDR3 is 15 amino acids long. The CDR3 bases are TGTGCCAGCAGCTTGACGGGAAGCCCGAACACTGAAGCTTTCTTT. Its translation is CASSLTGSPNTEAFF.

This clone was detected once. J is TRBJ2-2 and V is TRBV27; D gene ambiguous. V was trimmed by 6 bases and J by 5 bases, leaving 16 bases between them. The CDR3 totals 15 residues. Germline CDR1 MNHEY, CDR2 SMNVEV (reference sequence). The CDR3, as DNA: TGTGCCAGCAGACCGCAATCCCCGAGAACCGGGGAGCTGTTTTTT. Protein product: CASRPQSPRTGELFF.

The chain has TRBV27 and TRBJ1-1, with TRBD1 as a possible D gene (5 bases). There are 11 residues in the CDR3. The germline gives CDR1 MNHEY, CDR2 SMNVEV (reference sequence). V lost 6 bases and J 4 bases, leaving 6 bases between the germline ends. CDR3 sequence (DNA): TGTGCCAGCAGCGGGGGCACTGAAGCTTTCTTT. As protein: CASSGGTEAFF.

The V gene is TRBV7-2, the J gene TRBJ2-2, with a possible D match to TRBD2 (7 bases). Germline V lookup: CDR1 SGHTA, CDR2 FQGNSA. Trimming took 1 base from V and 7 from J, leaving 13 bases between them. This CDR3 comprises 15 residues. This chain's CDR3 is CASSLGRGAGGELFF. The CDR3 coding sequence is TGTGCCAGCAGCTTAGGACGGGGGGCTGGCGGGGAGCTGTTTTTT.

This chain connects TRBV29-1 to TRBJ2-1; D not resolved. Germline V CDR1 and CDR2: SQVTM, ANQGSEA. V was clipped by 3 bases and J by 0 bases, with 9 bases between them. The CDR3 contains 14 residues. This CDR3 is CSVEFFSSYNEQFF. As DNA, the CDR3 is TGCAGCGTTGAGTTTTTTAGCTCCTACAATGAGCAGTTCTTC.

The chain links TRBV6-1 to TRBJ2-7, with TRBD1 matching over 7 bases. The V and J ends lost 4 bases and 2 bases, in that order; junction bases with no gene match: 5. Germline V gene sequence: CDR1 MNHNS, CDR2 SASEGT. The CDR3 is made up of 14 amino acids. The CDR3 bases are TGTGCCAGCAGTGGGTACAGGGGAACCTACGAGCAGTACTTC. This gives the protein CASSGYRGTYEQYF.

V and J are TRBV6-5 and TRBJ1-1; D not certain. The CDR3 contains 13 residues. Trimming cost V 8 bases and J 1 base, with 11 bases left between them. From germline, CDR1 is MNHEY and CDR2 SVGAGI. The CDR3 loop reads CASGLGRNTEAFF. The DNA for the CDR3 is TGTGCCAGCGGACTAGGGCGGAACACTGAAGCTTTCTTT.

The V call is TRBV5-6, the J call TRBJ1-4; 7 bases map to TRBD1. The CDR3 runs to 13 residues. From germline, CDR1 is SGHDT and CDR2 YYEEEE. V gave up 4 bases and J gave up 6 bases; unmatched junction bases: 3. CDR3 in DNA: TGTGCCAGCAGCCGAGGGGGCGATGAAAAACTGTTTTTT. Protein: CASSRGGDEKLFF.

The chain uses TRBV6-4 and TRBJ1-6; perhaps TRBD1 as D (6 bases). This CDR3 comprises 16 residues. V was clipped by 4 bases and J by 2 bases, with 12 bases between them. In germline, CDR1 is MRHNA, CDR2 SNTAGT. The CDR3 nucleotides read TGTGCCAGCAGTGCCCATGGGGACACCTATAATTCACCCCTCCACTTT. It yields the protein CASSAHGDTYNSPLHF.

The CDR3 loop is CASSYVRGIVRYTF. Written as DNA, the CDR3 is TGTGCCAGCAGTTACGTTAGGGGTATCGTCCGCTACACCTTC. V usage is TRBV6-5 and J usage is TRBJ1-2; tentatively, D is TRBD1 (5 bases). With 2 bases removed from V and 9 bases from J, the gap between germline ends came to 16 bases. The CDR3 is made up of 14 amino acids. The germline CDR1 and CDR2 sequences are MNHEY and SVGAGI.

The rearrangement uses TRBV29-1 and TRBJ2-2; TRBD2 is a possible D gene (7 bases). The V end lost 7 bases, the J end lost 4 bases, and 13 bases lay between the germline ends. Germline V gene sequence: CDR1 SQVTM, CDR2 ANQGSEA. The length of the CDR3 is 13 residues. The CDR3 spells CSAWGGGTGELFF. In nucleotides, the CDR3 is TGCAGCGCTTGGGGGGGCGGCACCGGGGAGCTGTTTTTT.

The chain couples TRBV19 to TRBJ2-1, with a tentative D call TRBD1 (7 bases). Trimming stripped 1 base from V and 9 bases from J, with 16 bases between. The CDR3 has 15 residues. Germline V gene sequence: CDR1 LNHDA, CDR2 SQIVND (reference sequence). CDR3 in DNA: TGTGCCAGTAGTATAGCGGAGGGGGCGATGGCTGAGCAGTTCTTC. It specifies CASSIAEGAMAEQFF. The complete variable domain, with remaining parts taken from reference TRBV19 and TRBJ2-1, reads DGGITQSPKYLFRKEGQNVTLSCEQNLNHDAMYWYRQDPGQGLRLIYYSQIVNDFQKGDIAEGYSVSREKKESFPLTVTSAQKNPTAFYLCASSIAEGAMAEQFFGPGTRLTVL.